Listed here are 20 T cell receptor beta chains from one sample, sequenced in a study of blood T cell repertoires in COVID-19. Assay: immunoSEQ multiplex PCR; the TCRdb copy retains only in-frame clones and omits some. The sample shows roughly 140,000 clones, about 85% of them seen only once. Sequencing input: peripheral blood. The receptors here all came from a woman between 40 and 50 years old with active or convalescent COVID-19.

The V and J genes are TRBV6-5 and TRBJ1-2, with D unresolved. Germline assignment: CDR1 MNHEY and CDR2 SVGAGI. V was cut by 2 bases and J by 4 bases, with 8 bases left in between. This CDR3 is built from 13 residues. The CDR3 sequence is CASSYVGGYGYTF. CDR3 sequence (DNA): TGTGCCAGCAGTTACGTCGGCGGCTATGGCTACACCTTC.

J is TRBJ2-5 and V is TRBV9, with 7 bases matching TRBD1. CDR3 length: 13 amino acids. Germline CDR1 and CDR2: SGDLS and YYNGEE. The V segment lost 5 bases and the J segment 5 bases; nucleotides outside the gene matches: 6. The CDR3, as DNA: TGTGCCAGCAGTCTGACAGGGACGGAGACCCAGTACTTC. The encoded protein is CASSLTGTETQYF. The whole variable domain, filled in from reference TRBV9 and TRBJ2-5, reads DSGVTQTPKHLITATGQRVTLRCSPRSGDLSVYWYQQSLDQGLQFLIQYYNGEERAKGNILERFSAQQFPDLHSELNLSSLELGDSALYFCASSLTGTETQYFGPGTRLLVL.

The CDR3: CASSSPYRTGAKGNIQYF. CDR3 nucleotide sequence: TGTGCCAGCAGTTCGCCGTACCGGACAGGGGCTAAGGGAAACATTCAGTACTTC. V is TRBV28 and J is TRBJ2-4, with 9 bases aligning to TRBD1. The V gene end was trimmed by 4 bases and the J gene end by 6 bases; junction bases not matched to a gene: 16. The CDR3 spans 18 residues. Germline V CDR1 and CDR2: MDHEN, SYDVKM.

This clone has a single count. The J gene is TRBJ2-3, the V gene TRBV5-6, with D tentatively TRBD1 (6 bases). This CDR3 has 16 residues. Trimming cost V 0 bases and J 0 bases, with 11 bases left between them. In germline, CDR1 is SGHDT, CDR2 YYEEEE. The CDR3 here is CASSLAGTTSTDTQYF. As DNA, the CDR3 is TGTGCCAGCAGCTTGGCCGGGACAACGAGCACAGATACGCAGTATTTT.

The rearrangement links TRBV28 to TRBJ1-5; TRBD1 is a possible D gene (5 bases). The V end was cut by 4 bases, the J end by 7 bases, with 8 bases between. The CDR3 is 12 amino acids. The germline CDR1 and CDR2 sequences are MDHEN and SYDVKM. CDR3 residues: CASSSGNQPQHF. Here the CDR3 DNA reads TGTGCCAGCAGTTCAGGGAACCAGCCCCAGCATTTT.

The CDR3 DNA is TGTGCCAGCAGTGAGCGGACTAGCGCGTTGGGGACCCAGTACTTC. Protein sequence: CASSERTSALGTQYF. The chain is built from TRBV2 and TRBJ2-5, with 9 positions matching TRBD2. The CDR3 length is 15 residues. The germline CDR1 and CDR2 sequences are SNHLY and FYNNEI. After removal of 3 bases from V and 7 bases from J, the junction contained 9 bases not matched to a gene.

J is TRBJ1-2 and V is TRBV5-1; maybe TRBD1 (5 bases). Between the trimmed V and J ends, which lost 0 bases and 8 bases, there was a span of 11 bases. CDR3 length: 13 amino acids. Germline-derived CDR1 and CDR2 are SGHRS and YFSETQ. The CDR3 DNA sequence: TGCGCCAGCAGCTTGGGACAGCTTGGGGGCTACACCTTC. Its protein product is CASSLGQLGGYTF.

A few counts support this clone. V is TRBV3-1 (or the pseudogene TRBV3-2) and J is TRBJ1-6; 7 nucleotides agree with TRBD1. Germline CDR1 and CDR2: LGHDT and YNNKEL (reference sequence). The CDR3 sequence is 14 residues long. The V segment lost 3 bases and the J segment 13 bases; nucleotides outside the gene matches: 9. In nucleotides, the CDR3 is TGTGCCAGCAGCCAGTTTCTCAGGGGGATGCCCCTCCACTTT. Translating gives CASSQFLRGMPLHF.

V usage is TRBV5-1 and J usage is TRBJ1-3; 8 nucleotides align to TRBD1. There are 16 residues in the CDR3. Germline-derived CDR1 and CDR2 are SGHRS and YFSETQ. With 4 bases clipped from V and 0 bases from J, the junction kept 6 bases outside the gene matches. CDR3 sequence (DNA): TGCGCCAGCAGCCTAGGACAGGGAAGCTCTGGAAACACCATATATTTT. It encodes CASSLGQGSSGNTIYF.

V and J are TRBV4-1 and TRBJ1-2; D is perhaps TRBD1 (5 bases). V lost 4 bases and J lost 1, with 19 bases in between. Looked up from germline, CDR1 is MGHRA and CDR2 is YSYEKL. This CDR3 comprises 17 residues. The CDR3 sequence: CASSRLPGFPLNYGYTF. The CDR3 DNA reads TGCGCCAGCAGCCGACTTCCAGGGTTTCCCCTTAACTATGGCTACACCTTC.

V and J are TRBV7-2 and TRBJ1-1, with no clear D. Germline CDR1 SGHTA, CDR2 FQGNSA. The CDR3 spans 12 residues. V dropped 0 bases and J dropped 9 bases, with 8 bases sitting between them. CDR3 coding DNA: TGTGCCAGCAGCTTAGCCCGAACTAAAGCTTTCTTT. Translation gives CASSLARTKAFF.

V gene TRBV7-2 combines with J gene TRBJ1-2, with a possible D match to TRBD1 (5 bases). Germline CDR1 reads SGHTA; CDR2 reads FQGNSA. The V and J ends lost 0 bases and 3 bases respectively, with 14 bases between them. There are 16 residues in the CDR3. CDR3: CASSLATSQADYGYTF. In DNA form, the CDR3 reads TGTGCCAGCAGCTTAGCGACCTCACAGGCGGACTATGGCTACACCTTC. Using reference TRBV7-2 and TRBJ1-2 for the parts outside the CDR3, the full variable domain is GAGVSQSPSNKVTEKGKDVELRCDPISGHTALYWYRQSLGQGLEFLIYFQGNSAPDKSGLPSDRFSAERTGGSVSTLTIQRTQQEDSAVYLCASSLATSQADYGYTFGSGTRLTVV.

The CDR3 bases are TGCGCCACCTCAGGAGGACTCAATGAGCAGTTCTTC. It encodes CATSGGLNEQFF. This chain links TRBV10-1 with TRBJ2-1; possibly TRBD2 for D (5 bases). This CDR3 contains 12 residues. Germline V gene data show CDR1 as WNHNN and CDR2 as SYGVQD (reference sequence). Deletions cut 10 bases from V and 6 bases from J, with 13 bases between.

V is TRBV4-1 and J is TRBJ2-1; the match to TRBD2 covers 11 bases. Germline CDR1 and CDR2: MGHRA and YSYEKL. CDR3 size: 17 residues. The J segment lost 3 bases and the V segment lost 3 bases, leaving 7 bases of the junction unmatched. The CDR3 is CASSHARLAGNYNEQFF. The CDR3 DNA is TGCGCCAGCAGCCATGCCCGACTAGCGGGAAACTACAATGAGCAGTTCTTC.

The rearrangement uses TRBV27 and TRBJ2-1; 9 nucleotides line up with TRBD2. Germline trimming cut 0 bases from V and 8 bases from J; bases unmatched to any gene: 8. Germline V CDR1 and CDR2: MNHEY, SMNVEV (reference sequence). CDR3 size: 16 residues. The CDR3 protein is CASSLSGGRAGYEQFF. The CDR3 nucleotides are TGTGCCAGCAGTTTATCGGGCGGGAGGGCCGGCTATGAGCAGTTCTTC.

The chain employs TRBV7-9 and TRBJ2-3, with a tentative D call TRBD2 (6 bases). The CDR3 is made up of 15 amino acids. V gave up 7 bases and J gave up 4 bases, with 18 bases separating them. Germline V gives CDR1 SEHNR, CDR2 FQNEAQ (reference sequence). CDR3 region: CASTSSGVIPDTQYF. The CDR3 DNA sequence: TGTGCCAGCACCTCATCGGGGGTGATCCCAGATACGCAGTATTTT.

The genes are TRBV13 and TRBJ1-2, with TRBD1 matching over 7 bases. The CDR3 has 14 residues. The V gene's germline CDR1 is PRHDT and CDR2 FYEKMQ (reference sequence). Trimming removed 6 bases from V and 8 bases from J; junction bases left unmatched: 12. The CDR3 nucleotides are TGTGCCAGCAGTCTCCAGACAGGGTCCGGGGGCTACACCTTC. This gives the protein CASSLQTGSGGYTF.

CDR3 loop: CASSRQGPGQPQHF. CDR3 sequence (DNA): TGTGCCAGCAGCCGACAGGGGCCGGGTCAGCCCCAGCATTTT. This chain links TRBV6-5 with TRBJ1-5; 8 bases are a match to TRBD1. CDR3 length equals 14 residues. Trimming removed 6 bases from V and 6 bases from J; junction bases left unmatched: 7. The germline gives CDR1 MNHEY, CDR2 SVGAGI.

This clone was seen a few times. The rearrangement uses TRBV11-3 and TRBJ2-1, with TRBD1 matching 9 bases. This CDR3 spans 14 amino acids. Trimming took 3 bases from V and 8 from J; bases not matched to a gene: 5. Germline V gene data show CDR1 as SGHNT and CDR2 as YENEEA. The CDR3 nucleotides are TGTGCCAGCAGCTTGGGACAGGGTTTCCATGAGCAGTTCTTC. This translates into CASSLGQGFHEQFF.

V is TRBV2 and J is TRBJ1-5, with 11 bases that match TRBD1. This CDR3 is built from 16 residues. Trimming removed 1 base from V and 8 bases from J; junction bases left unmatched: 7. Germline CDR1 is SNHLY and CDR2 is FYNNEI. The CDR3 reads CASSEGTGGIGEPQHF. The CDR3 DNA reads as TGTGCCAGCAGTGAAGGGACAGGGGGCATCGGTGAGCCCCAGCATTTT.